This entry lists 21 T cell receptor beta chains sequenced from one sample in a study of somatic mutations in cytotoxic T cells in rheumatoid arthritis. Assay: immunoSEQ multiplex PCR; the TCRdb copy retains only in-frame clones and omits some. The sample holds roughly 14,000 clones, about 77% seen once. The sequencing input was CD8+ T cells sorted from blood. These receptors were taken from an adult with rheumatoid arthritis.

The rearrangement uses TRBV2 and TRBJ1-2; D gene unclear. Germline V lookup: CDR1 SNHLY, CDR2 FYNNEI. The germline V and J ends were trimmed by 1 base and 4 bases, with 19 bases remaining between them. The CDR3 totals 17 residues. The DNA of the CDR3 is TGTGCCAGCAGTGAAGAGGGAAGGGAGCGGAGGACCTATGGCTACACCTTC. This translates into CASSEEGRERRTYGYTF.

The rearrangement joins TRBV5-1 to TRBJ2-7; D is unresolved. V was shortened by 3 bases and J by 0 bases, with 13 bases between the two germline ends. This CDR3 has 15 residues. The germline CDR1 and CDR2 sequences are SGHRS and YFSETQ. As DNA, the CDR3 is TGCGCCAGCAGCTATATAGCCTGGGGCTCCTACGAGCAGTACTTC. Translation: CASSYIAWGSYEQYF. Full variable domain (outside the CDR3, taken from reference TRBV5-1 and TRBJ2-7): KAGVTQTPRYLIKTRGQQVTLSCSPISGHRSVSWYQQTPGQGLQFLFEYFSETQRNKGNFPGRFSGRQFSNSRSEMNVSTLELGDSALYLCASSYIAWGSYEQYFGPGTRLTVT.

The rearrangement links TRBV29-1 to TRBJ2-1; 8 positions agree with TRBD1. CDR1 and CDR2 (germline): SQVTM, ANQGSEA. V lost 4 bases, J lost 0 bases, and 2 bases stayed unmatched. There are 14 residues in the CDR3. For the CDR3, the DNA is TGCAGCGTTGTCACAGGGGGCTCCTACAATGAGCAGTTCTTC. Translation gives CSVVTGGSYNEQFF.

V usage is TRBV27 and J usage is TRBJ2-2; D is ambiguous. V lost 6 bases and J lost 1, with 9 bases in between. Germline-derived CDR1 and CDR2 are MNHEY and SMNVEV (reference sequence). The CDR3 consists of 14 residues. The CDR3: CASSRTVNTGELFF. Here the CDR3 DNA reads TGTGCCAGCAGCAGAACAGTGAACACCGGGGAGCTGTTTTTT.

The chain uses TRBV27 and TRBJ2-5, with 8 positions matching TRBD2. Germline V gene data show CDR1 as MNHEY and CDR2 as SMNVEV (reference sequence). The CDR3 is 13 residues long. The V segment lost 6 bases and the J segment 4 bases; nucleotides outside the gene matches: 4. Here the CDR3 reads CASSSTSGETQYF. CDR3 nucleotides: TGTGCCAGCAGCTCTACTAGCGGAGAGACCCAGTACTTC.

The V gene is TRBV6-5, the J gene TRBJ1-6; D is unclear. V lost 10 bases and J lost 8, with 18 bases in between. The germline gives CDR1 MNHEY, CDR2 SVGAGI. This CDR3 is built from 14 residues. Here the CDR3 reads CATSTWAGDSPLHF. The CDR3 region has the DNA TGTGCCACCTCGACCTGGGCCGGGGATTCACCCCTCCACTTT.

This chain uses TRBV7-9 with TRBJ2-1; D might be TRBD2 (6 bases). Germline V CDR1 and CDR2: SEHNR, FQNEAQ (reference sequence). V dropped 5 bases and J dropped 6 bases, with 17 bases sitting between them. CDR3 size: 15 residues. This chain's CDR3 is CASSARYGSGNEQFF. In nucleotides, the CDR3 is TGTGCCAGCAGCGCGCGGTACGGGAGCGGCAATGAGCAGTTCTTC.

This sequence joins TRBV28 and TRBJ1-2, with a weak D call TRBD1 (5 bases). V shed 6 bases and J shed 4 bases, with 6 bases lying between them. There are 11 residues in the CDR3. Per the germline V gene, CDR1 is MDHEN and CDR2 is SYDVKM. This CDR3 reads CASRDSYGYTF. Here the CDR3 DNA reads TGTGCCAGCAGAGACAGCTATGGCTACACCTTC.

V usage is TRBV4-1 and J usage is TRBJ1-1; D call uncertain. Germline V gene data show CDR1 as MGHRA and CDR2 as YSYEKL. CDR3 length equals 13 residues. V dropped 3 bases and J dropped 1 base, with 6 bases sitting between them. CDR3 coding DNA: TGCGCCAGCAGCCATTCAGAGAACACTGAAGCTTTCTTT. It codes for CASSHSENTEAFF.

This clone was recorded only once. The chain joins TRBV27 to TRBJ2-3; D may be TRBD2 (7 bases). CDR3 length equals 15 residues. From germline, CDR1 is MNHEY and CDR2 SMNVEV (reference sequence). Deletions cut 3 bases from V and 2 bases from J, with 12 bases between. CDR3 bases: TGTGCCAGCAGTTTGGGGGGGCTGGCCACAGATACGCAGTATTTT. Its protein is CASSLGGLATDTQYF.

CDR3 sequence (DNA): TGTGCCAGCAGCGGTTCCGTCCAGTACTTC. This codes for CASSGSVQYF. The V gene is TRBV9, the J gene TRBJ2-5; D remains ambiguous. The CDR3 is 10 residues long. Germline V gives CDR1 SGDLS, CDR2 YYNGEE. V shed 3 bases and J shed 10 bases, with 7 bases lying between them.

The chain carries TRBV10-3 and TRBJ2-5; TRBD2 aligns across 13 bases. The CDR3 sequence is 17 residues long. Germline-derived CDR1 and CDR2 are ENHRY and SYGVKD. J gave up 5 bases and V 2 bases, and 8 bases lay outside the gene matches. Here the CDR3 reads CAISEILAGGPGETQYF. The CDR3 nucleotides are TGTGCCATCAGTGAGATACTAGCGGGAGGGCCAGGGGAGACCCAGTACTTC.

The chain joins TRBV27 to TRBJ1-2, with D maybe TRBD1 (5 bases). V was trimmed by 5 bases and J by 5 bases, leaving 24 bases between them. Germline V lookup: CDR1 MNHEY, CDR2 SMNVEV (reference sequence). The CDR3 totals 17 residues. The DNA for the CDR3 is TGTGCCAGCAGTATAACACAGGAATTCCTGAGGGTTTATGGCTACACCTTC. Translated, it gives CASSITQEFLRVYGYTF.

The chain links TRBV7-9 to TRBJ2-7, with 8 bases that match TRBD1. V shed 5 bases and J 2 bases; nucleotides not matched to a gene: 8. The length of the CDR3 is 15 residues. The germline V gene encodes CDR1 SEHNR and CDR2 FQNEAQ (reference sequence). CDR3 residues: CASSHPTGEAYEQYF. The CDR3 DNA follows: TGTGCCAGCAGCCACCCGACAGGGGAGGCCTACGAGCAGTACTTC.

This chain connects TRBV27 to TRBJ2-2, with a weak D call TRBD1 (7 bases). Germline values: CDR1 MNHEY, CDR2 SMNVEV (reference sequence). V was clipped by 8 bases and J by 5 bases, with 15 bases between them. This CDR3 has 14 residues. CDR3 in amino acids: CASGTQGRTGELFF. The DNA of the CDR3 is TGTGCCAGCGGGACACAGGGGAGGACCGGGGAGCTGTTTTTT.

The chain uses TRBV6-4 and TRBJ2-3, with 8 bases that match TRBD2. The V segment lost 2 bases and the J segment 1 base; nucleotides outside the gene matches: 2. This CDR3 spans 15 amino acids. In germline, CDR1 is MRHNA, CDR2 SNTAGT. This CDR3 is CASSDQAGGTDTQYF. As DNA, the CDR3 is TGTGCCAGCAGTGACCAAGCGGGAGGCACAGATACGCAGTATTTT.

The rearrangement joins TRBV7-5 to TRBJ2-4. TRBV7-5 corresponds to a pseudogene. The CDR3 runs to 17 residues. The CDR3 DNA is TGTGCCAGAAGCTTATTGTTGGGGGAATTAGGCAAAAACATTCAGTACTTC. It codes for CARSLLLGELGKNIQYF.

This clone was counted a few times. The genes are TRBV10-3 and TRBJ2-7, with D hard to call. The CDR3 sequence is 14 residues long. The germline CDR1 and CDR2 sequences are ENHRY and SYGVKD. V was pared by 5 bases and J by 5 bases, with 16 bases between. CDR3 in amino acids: CAISSGRYLDEQYF. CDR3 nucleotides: TGTGCCATCAGTTCCGGACGGTACCTCGACGAGCAGTACTTC.

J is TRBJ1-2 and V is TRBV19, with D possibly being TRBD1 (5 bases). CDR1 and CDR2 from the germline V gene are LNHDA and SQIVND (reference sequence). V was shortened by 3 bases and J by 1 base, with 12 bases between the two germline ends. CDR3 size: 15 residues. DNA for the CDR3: TGTGCCAGTAGTATCCCACAGGAGCTTAACTATGGCTACACCTTC. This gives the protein CASSIPQELNYGYTF.

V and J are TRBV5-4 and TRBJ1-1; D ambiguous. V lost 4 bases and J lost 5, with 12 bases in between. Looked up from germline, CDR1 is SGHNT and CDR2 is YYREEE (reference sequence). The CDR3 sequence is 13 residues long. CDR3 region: CASSPLGWTEAFF. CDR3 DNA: TGTGCCAGCAGCCCTTTGGGTTGGACTGAAGCTTTCTTT.

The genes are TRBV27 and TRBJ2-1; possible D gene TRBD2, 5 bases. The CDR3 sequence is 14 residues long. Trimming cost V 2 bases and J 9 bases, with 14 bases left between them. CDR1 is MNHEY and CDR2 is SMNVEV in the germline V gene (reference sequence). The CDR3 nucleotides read TGTGCCAGCAGTTTAACTAGTATGAGCGGTGAGCAGTTCTTC. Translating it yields CASSLTSMSGEQFF.